This TCR beta chain was identified during a study of long-term antiretroviral therapy in people with HIV. Survey-level resolution applied to immunoSEQ assay v3.0. The method was immunoSEQ multiplex PCR; TCRdb's version includes in-frame clones alone and lacks a portion of them. This sample has roughly 8,500 clones, with 81% found just once. Germline assignment: CDR1 WSHSY and CDR2 SAAADI. Trimming took 0 bases from V and 5 from J; bases not matched to a gene: 6. The CDR3 totals 15 residues. The receptor's source is a man aged 35 to 55 with HIV. Material: unsorted PBMCs, obtained about 2.5 years before starting antiretroviral therapy. This sequence joins TRBV10-2 and TRBJ2-7; 8 bases line up with TRBD2. Here the CDR3 reads CASSESGAGAHEQYF. CDR3 nucleotides: TGCGCCAGCAGTGAGTCGGGAGCGGGGGCCCACGAGCAGTACTTC.